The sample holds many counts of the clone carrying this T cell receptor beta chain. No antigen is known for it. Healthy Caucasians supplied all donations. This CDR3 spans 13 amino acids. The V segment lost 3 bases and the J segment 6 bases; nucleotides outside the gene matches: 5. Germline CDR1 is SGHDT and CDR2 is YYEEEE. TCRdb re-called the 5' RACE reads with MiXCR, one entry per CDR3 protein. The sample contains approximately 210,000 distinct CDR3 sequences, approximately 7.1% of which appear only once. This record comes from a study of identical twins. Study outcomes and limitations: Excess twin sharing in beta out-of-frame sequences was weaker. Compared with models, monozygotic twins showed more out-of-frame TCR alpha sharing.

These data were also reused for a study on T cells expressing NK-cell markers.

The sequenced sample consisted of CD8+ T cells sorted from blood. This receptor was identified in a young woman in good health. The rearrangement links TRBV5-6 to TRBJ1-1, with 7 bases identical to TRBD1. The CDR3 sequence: CASSSGGVPEAFF. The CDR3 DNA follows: TGTGCCAGCAGCTCAGGGGGGGTCCCTGAAGCTTTCTTT.